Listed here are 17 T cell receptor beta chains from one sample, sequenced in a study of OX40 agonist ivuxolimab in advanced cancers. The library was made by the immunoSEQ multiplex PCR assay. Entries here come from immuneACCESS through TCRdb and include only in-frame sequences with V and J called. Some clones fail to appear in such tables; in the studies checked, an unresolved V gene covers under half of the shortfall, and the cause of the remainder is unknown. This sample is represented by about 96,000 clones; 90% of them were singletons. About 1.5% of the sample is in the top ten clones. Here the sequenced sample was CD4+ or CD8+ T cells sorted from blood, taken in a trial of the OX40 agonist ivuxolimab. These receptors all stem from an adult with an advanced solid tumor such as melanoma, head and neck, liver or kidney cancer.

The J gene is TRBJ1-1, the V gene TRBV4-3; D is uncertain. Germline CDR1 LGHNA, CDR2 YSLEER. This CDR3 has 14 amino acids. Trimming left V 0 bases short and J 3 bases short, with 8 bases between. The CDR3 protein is CASSQDPRDTEAFF. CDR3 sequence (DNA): TGCGCCAGCAGCCAAGACCCCCGAGACACTGAAGCTTTCTTT.

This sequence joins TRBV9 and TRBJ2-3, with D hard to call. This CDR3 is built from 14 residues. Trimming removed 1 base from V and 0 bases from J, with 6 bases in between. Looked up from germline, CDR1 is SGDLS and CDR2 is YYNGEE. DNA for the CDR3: TGTGCCAGCAGCGTAAGTTTGAGCACAGATACGCAGTATTTT. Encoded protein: CASSVSLSTDTQYF.

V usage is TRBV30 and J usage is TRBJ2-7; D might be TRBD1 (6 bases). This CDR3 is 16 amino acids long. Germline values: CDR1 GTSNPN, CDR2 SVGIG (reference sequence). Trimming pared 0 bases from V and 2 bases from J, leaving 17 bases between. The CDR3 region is CAWSVRFGTLTYEQYF. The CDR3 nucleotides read TGTGCCTGGAGTGTCCGATTCGGGACACTAACCTACGAGCAGTACTTC.

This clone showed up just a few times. CDR3 DNA sequence: TGTGCCACCAAAACAGAAAACACTGAAGCTTTCTTT. Translation gives CATKTENTEAFF. The chain has TRBV19 and TRBJ1-1; no reliable D call. V was pared by 10 bases and J by 2 bases, with 11 bases between. Germline-derived CDR1 and CDR2 are LNHDA and SQIVND (reference sequence). The CDR3 has 12 amino acids.

The CDR3 DNA sequence: TGTGCCAGCAGCTTGCCGACAGGGTTGGGTTCGCGTACGCAGTATTTT. It yields the protein CASSLPTGLGSRTQYF. The chain uses TRBV7-9 and TRBJ2-3, with 7 positions matching TRBD1. CDR1 and CDR2 (germline): SEHNR, FQNEAQ (reference sequence). Trimming at V came to 3 bases and at J to 8 bases, leaving 14 bases not matched to a gene. This CDR3 region has 16 residues.

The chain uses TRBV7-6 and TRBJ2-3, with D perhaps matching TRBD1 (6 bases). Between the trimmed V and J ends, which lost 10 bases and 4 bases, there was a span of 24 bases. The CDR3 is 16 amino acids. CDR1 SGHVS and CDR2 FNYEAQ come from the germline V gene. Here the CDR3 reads CATSNRQLGGADTQYF. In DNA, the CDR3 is TGTGCCACCTCAAACCGCCAGCTAGGGGGTGCAGATACGCAGTATTTT.

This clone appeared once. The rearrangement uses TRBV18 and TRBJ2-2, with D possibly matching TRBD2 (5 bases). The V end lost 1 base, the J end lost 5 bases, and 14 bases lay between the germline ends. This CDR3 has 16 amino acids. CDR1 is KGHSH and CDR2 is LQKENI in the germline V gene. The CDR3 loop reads CASSPLRGLLTGELFF. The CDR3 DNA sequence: TGTGCCAGCTCACCACTACGGGGTTTATTAACCGGGGAGCTGTTTTTT. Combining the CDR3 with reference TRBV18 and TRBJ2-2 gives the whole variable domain NAGVMQNPRHLVRRRGQEARLRCSPMKGHSHVYWYRQLPEEGLKFMVYLQKENIIDESGMPKERFSAEFPKEGPSILRIQQVVRGDSAAYFCASSPLRGLLTGELFFGEGSRLTVL.

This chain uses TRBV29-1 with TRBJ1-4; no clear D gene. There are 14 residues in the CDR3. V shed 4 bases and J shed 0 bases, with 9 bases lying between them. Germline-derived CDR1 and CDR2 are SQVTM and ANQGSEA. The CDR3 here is CSVVVDSTNEKLFF. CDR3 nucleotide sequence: TGCAGCGTTGTAGTGGATTCAACTAATGAAAAACTGTTTTTT.

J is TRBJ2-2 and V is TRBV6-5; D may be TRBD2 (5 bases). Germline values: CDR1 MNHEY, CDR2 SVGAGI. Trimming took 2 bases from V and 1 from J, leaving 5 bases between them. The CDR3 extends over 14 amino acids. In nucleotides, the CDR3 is TGTGCCAGCAGTTACGGGAGGAACACCGGGGAGCTGTTTTTT. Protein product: CASSYGRNTGELFF.

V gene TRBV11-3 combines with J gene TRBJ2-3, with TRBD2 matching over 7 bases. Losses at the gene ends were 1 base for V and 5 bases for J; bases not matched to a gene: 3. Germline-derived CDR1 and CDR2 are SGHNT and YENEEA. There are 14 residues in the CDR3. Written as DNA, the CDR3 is TGTGCCAGCAGCTTAGCGGGAGGCCGAGATACGCAGTATTTT. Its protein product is CASSLAGGRDTQYF.

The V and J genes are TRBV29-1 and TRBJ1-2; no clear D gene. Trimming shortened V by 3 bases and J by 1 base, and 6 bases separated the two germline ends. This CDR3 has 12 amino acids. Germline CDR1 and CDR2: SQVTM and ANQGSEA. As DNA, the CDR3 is TGCAGCGTTGATCGGTTTAACTATGGCTACACCTTC. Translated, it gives CSVDRFNYGYTF.

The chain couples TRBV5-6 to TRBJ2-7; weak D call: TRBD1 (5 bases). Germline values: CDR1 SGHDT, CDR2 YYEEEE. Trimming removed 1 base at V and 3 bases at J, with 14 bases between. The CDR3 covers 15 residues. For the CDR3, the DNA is TGTGCCAGCAGCTTGTCAGGGTTGGCCCTCTACGAGCAGTACTTC. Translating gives CASSLSGLALYEQYF.

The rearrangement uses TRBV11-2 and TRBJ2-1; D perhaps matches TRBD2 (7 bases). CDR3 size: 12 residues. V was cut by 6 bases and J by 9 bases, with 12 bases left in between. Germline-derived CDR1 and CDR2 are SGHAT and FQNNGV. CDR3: CASSRGAGEQFF. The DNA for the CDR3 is TGTGCCAGCAGTCGGGGGGCCGGTGAGCAGTTCTTC.

As DNA, the CDR3 is TGTGCCTGGACGGCTAGCGGCTACGAGCAGTACTTC. Protein sequence: CAWTASGYEQYF. V gene TRBV30 combines with J gene TRBJ2-7; 7 nucleotides line up with TRBD2. The CDR3 has 12 residues. The ends lost 4 bases at V and 3 bases at J; junction bases unmatched: 3. CDR1 and CDR2 (germline): GTSNPN, SVGIG (reference sequence).

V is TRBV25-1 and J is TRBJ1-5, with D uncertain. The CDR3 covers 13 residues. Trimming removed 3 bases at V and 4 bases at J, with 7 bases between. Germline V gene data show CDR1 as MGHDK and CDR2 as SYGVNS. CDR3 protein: CASSDGWNQPQHF. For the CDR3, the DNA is TGTGCCAGCAGTGACGGGTGGAATCAGCCCCAGCATTTT.

CDR3 DNA: TGTGCCAGCAGCTTGGGCGCGCGCACAGATACGCAGTATTTT. Translating gives CASSLGARTDTQYF. V usage is TRBV13 and J usage is TRBJ2-3; D call uncertain. The CDR3 sequence is 14 residues long. Germline CDR1 reads PRHDT; CDR2 reads FYEKMQ (reference sequence). Trimming stripped 3 bases from V and 1 base from J, with 8 bases between.

CDR3 sequence: CATSKSGNTIYF. The CDR3 bases are TGTGCCACCAGCAAGTCTGGAAACACCATATATTTT. This chain joins TRBV15 and TRBJ1-3, with D uncertain. The germline V gene has CDR1 LNHNV and CDR2 YYDKDF (reference sequence). There are 12 residues in the CDR3. Between the trimmed V and J ends, which lost 4 bases and 1 base, there was a span of 2 bases.